Listed below are T cell receptor beta chains from one sample, sequenced in a study of T cell responses to AZD1222 COVID-19 vaccine. Repertoires were generated with immunoSEQ multiplex PCR, while TCRdb's copy carries only in-frame clones and drops some. The table includes around 140,000 clones, roughly 89% detected once. Material: peripheral blood, obtained 28 days after the second AZD1222 dose. All receptors derive from an adult who received the AZD1222 COVID-19 vaccine. Each CDR3 is given without its conserved first and last residue. The order of the fields is V gene, J gene, CDR3 protein.

>TRBV6-5|TRBJ2-7
ASRGLPGQGSEQY
>TRBV10-2|TRBJ2-6
ASSESLVAGDSGANVLT
>TRBV10-3|TRBJ1-2
AISEGQDYGYT
>TRBV5-1|TRBJ1-4
ASSLGSPGAREKLF
>TRBV4-3|TRBJ2-7
ASSQELAGHYEQY
>TRBV7-6|TRBJ2-1
ASALLAGVGNEQF
>TRBV11-3|TRBJ1-1
ASSFLSGRQNTEAF
>TRBV16|TRBJ2-7
ASSQSPTVEQY
>TRBV4-1|TRBJ2-5
ASSGGLAGAETQY
>TRBV6-2/TRBV6-3|TRBJ1-2
ASSPGLDYT
>TRBV19|TRBJ1-5
ASPKVDSNQPQH
>TRBV12-5|TRBJ2-7
ASGISPGEQY
>TRBV9|TRBJ2-3
ASSESPQSTDTQY
>TRBV7-9|TRBJ1-1
ASSHGVTEAF
>TRBV30|TRBJ1-2
AGGRTGEPTRDGYT
>TRBV20-1|TRBJ1-2
SASEQGPFYGYT
>TRBV9|TRBJ1-1
ASSVGLGQTNTEAF
>TRBV19|TRBJ2-2
ASSIQGSAGELF
>TRBV19|TRBJ2-2
ASNKGPGELF
>TRBV2|TRBJ2-7
ASSELASRMEQY
>TRBV27|TRBJ2-3
ASSLFRTDTQY
>TRBV2|TRBJ2-4
ASSESVLDIQY
>TRBV15|TRBJ1-2
ATSRDGDGHYGYT
>TRBV9|TRBJ2-2
ASSEGGTGELF
>TRBV7-2|TRBJ1-1
ASSLEPRGPEAF
>TRBV11-2|TRBJ2-1
ASSLGSGVGEEF
>TRBV2|TRBJ1-5
ASSEVGEGQPQH
>TRBV6-2/TRBV6-3|TRBJ2-3
ASSYPPDRGDTQY
>TRBV30|TRBJ1-5
AWSVGTPGPQH
>TRBV11-1|TRBJ2-7
ASSSGQSVFYEQY
>TRBV28|TRBJ1-2
ASSPSYGYT
>TRBV19|TRBJ2-3
ASSSQLGTDTQY
>TRBV3-1/TRBV3-2|TRBJ2-5
ASTRVAQETQY
>TRBV12-3/TRBV12-4|TRBJ2-7
ASSLKASYEQY
>TRBV28|TRBJ2-3
ASSLRSFRDRGHTQY
>TRBV11-3|TRBJ2-7
ASSLGSEQY
>TRBV4-1|TRBJ2-1
ASSQPTSGKEQF